This record covers a single T cell receptor (beta chain). This entry is derived from a study of blood T cell repertoires in COVID-19. Overall study context: Researchers got acute and convalescent COVID-19 samples from the United States, Italy and Spain. T cells, B-cell-depleted T cells, or PBMCs supplied cDNA or gDNA.

V lost 6 bases and J 7 bases, leaving 12 bases between the germline ends. CDR1 is LNHDA, CDR2 SQIVND, per germline (reference sequence). The CDR3 sequence is 12 residues long. Per the original data handling: Estimation of nucleated cell counts was performed using reference gene primer amplification. TCRdb's copy holds only in-frame clones and misses some; the assay was immunoSEQ multiplex PCR. V and J calls and clone size are given by that table; D and trimming were obtained from the DNA. This table has around 700,000 clones, more than 80% appearing once. The specimen was peripheral blood. The V and J genes are TRBV19 and TRBJ1-2, with D maybe TRBD1 (5 bases). This sequence originates from a woman younger than 30 with acute or convalescent COVID-19. The CDR3 region is CASREGWGGYTF. As DNA, the CDR3 is TGTGCCAGTAGGGAGGGGTGGGGTGGCTACACCTTC. Together with reference TRBV19 and TRBJ1-2, the CDR3 gives the full variable domain: DGGITQSPKYLFRKEGQNVTLSCEQNLNHDAMYWYRQDPGQGLRLIYYSQIVNDFQKGDIAEGYSVSREKKESFPLTVTSAQKNPTAFYLCASREGWGGYTFGSGTRLTVV.